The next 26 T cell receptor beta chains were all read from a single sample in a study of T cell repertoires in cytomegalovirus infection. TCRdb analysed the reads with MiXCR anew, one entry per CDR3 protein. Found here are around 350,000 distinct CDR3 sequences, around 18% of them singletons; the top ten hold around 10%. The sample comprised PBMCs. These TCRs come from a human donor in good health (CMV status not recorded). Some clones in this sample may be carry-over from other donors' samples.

CDR3 nucleotide sequence: TGTGCCAGCAGTCCCTGGGGCAGTAAGAACTATGGCTACACCTTC. This encodes CASSPWGSKNYGYTF. The chain couples TRBV5-4 to TRBJ1-2, with TRBD1 as a possible D gene (5 bases). From germline, CDR1 is SGHNT and CDR2 YYREEE (reference sequence). V was pared by 5 bases and J by 2 bases, with 16 bases between. CDR3 length equals 15 residues.

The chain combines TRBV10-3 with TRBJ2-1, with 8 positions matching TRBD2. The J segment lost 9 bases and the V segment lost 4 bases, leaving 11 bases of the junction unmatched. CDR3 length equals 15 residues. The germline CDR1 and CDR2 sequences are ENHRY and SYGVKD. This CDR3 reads CAISGVGGEIGEQFF. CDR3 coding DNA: TGTGCCATCAGTGGAGTCGGGGGGGAAATTGGTGAGCAGTTCTTC.

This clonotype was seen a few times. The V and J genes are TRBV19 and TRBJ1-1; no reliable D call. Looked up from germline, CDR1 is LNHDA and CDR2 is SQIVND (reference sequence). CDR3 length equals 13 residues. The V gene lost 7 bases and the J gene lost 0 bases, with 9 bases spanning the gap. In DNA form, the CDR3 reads TGTGCCAGTATGGTGGCTTTGAACACTGAAGCTTTCTTT. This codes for CASMVALNTEAFF.

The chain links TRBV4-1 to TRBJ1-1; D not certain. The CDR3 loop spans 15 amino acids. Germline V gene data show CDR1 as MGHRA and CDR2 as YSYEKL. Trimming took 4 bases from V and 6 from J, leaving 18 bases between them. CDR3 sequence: CASSPHARDYAEAFF. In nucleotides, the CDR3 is TGCGCCAGCAGCCCACACGCTAGGGATTACGCTGAAGCTTTCTTT.

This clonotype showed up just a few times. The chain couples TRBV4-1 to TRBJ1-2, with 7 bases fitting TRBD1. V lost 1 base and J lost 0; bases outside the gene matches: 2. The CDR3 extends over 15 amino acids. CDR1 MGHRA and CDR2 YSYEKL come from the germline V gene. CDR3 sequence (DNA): TGCGCCAGCAGCCAAGGGGACAGCGCTAACTATGGCTACACCTTC. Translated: CASSQGDSANYGYTF.

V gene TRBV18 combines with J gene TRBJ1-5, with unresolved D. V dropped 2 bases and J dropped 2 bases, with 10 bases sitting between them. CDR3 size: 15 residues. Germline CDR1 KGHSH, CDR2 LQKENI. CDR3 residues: CASSPADFGNQPQHF. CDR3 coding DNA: TGTGCCAGCTCACCAGCGGACTTTGGCAATCAGCCCCAGCATTTT. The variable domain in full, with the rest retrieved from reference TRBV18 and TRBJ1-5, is NAGVMQNPRHLVRRRGQEARLRCSPMKGHSHVYWYRQLPEEGLKFMVYLQKENIIDESGMPKERFSAEFPKEGPSILRIQQVVRGDSAAYFCASSPADFGNQPQHFGDGTRLSIL.

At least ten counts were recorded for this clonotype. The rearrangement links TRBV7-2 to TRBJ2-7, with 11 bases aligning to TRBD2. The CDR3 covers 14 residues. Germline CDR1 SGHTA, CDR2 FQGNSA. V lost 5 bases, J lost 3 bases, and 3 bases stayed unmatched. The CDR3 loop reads CASSPGTSGYEQYF. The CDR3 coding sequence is TGTGCCAGCAGCCCGGGGACTAGCGGCTACGAGCAGTACTTC.

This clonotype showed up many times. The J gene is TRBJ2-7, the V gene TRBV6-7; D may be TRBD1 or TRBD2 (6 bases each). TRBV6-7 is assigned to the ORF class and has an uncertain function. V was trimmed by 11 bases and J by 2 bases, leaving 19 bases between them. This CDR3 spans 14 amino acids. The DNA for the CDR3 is TGTGCCGGAAACAGGGAGGACGTCCCCTACGAGCAGTACTTC. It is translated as CAGNREDVPYEQYF.

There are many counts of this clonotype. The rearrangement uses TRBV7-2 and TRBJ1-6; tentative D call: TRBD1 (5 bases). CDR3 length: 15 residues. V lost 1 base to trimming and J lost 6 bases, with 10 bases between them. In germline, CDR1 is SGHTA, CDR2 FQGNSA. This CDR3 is CASSLVGRLNSPLHF. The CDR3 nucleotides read TGTGCCAGCAGCTTAGTGGGACGCCTTAATTCACCCCTCCACTTT.

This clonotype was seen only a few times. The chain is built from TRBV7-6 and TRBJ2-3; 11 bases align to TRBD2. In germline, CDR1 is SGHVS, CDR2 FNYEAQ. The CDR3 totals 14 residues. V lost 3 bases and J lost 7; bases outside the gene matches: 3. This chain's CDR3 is CASSLGLADNTQYF. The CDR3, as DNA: TGTGCCAGCAGCTTGGGACTAGCGGATAATACGCAGTATTTT. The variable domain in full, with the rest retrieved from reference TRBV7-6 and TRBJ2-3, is GAGVSQSPRYKVTKRGQDVALRCDPISGHVSLYWYRQALGQGPEFLTYFNYEAQQDKSGLPNDRFSAERPEGSISTLTIQRTEQRDSAMYRCASSLGLADNTQYFGPGTRLTVL.

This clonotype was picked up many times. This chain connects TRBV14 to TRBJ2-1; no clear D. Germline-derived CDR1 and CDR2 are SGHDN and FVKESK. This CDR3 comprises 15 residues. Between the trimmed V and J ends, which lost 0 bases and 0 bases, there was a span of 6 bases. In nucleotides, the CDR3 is TGTGCCAGCAGCCAAGAAGGGTACTCCTACAATGAGCAGTTCTTC. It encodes CASSQEGYSYNEQFF.

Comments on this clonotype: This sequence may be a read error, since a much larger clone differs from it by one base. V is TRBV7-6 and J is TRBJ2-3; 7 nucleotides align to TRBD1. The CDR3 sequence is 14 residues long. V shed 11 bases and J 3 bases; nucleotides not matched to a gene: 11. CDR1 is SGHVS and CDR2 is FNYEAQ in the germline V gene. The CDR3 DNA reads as TGTGCCGGCACCTTAGGGGGCGCGACAGATACGCAGTATTTT. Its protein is CAGTLGGATDTQYF.

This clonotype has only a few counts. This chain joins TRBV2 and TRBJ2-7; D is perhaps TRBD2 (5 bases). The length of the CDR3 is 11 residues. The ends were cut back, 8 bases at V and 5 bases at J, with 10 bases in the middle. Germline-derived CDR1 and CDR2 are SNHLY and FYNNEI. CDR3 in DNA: TGTGCCAGCGGAGGAGAGAACGAGCAGTACTTC. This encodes CASGGENEQYF. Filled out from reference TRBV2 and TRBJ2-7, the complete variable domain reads EPEVTQTPSHQVTQMGQEVILRCVPISNHLYFYWYRQILGQKVEFLVSFYNNEISEKSEIFDDQFSVERPDGSNFTLKIRSTKLEDSAMYFCASGGENEQYFGPGTRLTVT.

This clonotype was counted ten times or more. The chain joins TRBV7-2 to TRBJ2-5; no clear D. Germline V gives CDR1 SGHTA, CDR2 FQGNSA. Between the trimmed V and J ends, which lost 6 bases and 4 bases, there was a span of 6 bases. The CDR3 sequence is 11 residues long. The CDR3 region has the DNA TGTGCCAGCAGACTCGGAGAGACCCAGTACTTC. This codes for CASRLGETQYF. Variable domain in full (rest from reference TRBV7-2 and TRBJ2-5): GAGVSQSPSNKVTEKGKDVELRCDPISGHTALYWYRQSLGQGLEFLIYFQGNSAPDKSGLPSDRFSAERTGGSVSTLTIQRTQQEDSAVYLCASRLGETQYFGPGTRLLVL.

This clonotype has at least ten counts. The CDR3 reads CASSLGGGPQETQYF. The CDR3 DNA is TGTGCCAGCAGCTTAGGTGGGGGGCCCCAAGAGACCCAGTACTTC. The chain couples TRBV7-6 to TRBJ2-5; D tentatively fits TRBD1 or TRBD2 (6 bases each). The CDR3 spans 15 residues. Trimming removed 1 base from V and 1 base from J, with 10 bases in between. Germline lookup yields CDR1 SGHVS and CDR2 FNYEAQ.

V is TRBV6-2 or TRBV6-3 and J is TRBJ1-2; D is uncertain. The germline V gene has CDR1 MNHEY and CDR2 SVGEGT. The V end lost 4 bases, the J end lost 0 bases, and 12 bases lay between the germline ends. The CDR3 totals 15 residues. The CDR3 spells CASSSITASNYGYTF. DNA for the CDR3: TGTGCCAGCAGTTCGATTACAGCTTCTAACTATGGCTACACCTTC.

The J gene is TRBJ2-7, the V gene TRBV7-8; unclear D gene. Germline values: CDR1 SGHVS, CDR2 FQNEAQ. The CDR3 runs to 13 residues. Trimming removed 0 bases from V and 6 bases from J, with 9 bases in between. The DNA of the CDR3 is TGTGCCAGCAGCTTAGCTGGGGTTCGCGAGCAGTACTTC. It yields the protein CASSLAGVREQYF.

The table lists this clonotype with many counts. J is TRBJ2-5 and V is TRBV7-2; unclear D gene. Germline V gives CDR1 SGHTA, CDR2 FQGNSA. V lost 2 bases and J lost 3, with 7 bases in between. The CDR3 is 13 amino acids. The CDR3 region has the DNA TGTGCCAGCAGCTTATTTGCCAAAGAGACCCAGTACTTC. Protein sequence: CASSLFAKETQYF.

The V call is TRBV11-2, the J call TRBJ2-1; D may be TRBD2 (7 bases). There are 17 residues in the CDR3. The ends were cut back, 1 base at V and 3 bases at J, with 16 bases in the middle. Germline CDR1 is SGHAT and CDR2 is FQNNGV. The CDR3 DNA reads TGTGCCAGCAGCTTAGGCTGGGGGGGGCCCGGCTACAATGAGCAGTTCTTC. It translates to CASSLGWGGPGYNEQFF.

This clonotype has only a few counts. The CDR3 reads CSARRQEHYEQYF. The CDR3 bases are TGCAGTGCTAGAAGGCAGGAACACTACGAGCAGTACTTC. J is TRBJ2-7 and V is TRBV20-1; D is ambiguous. This CDR3 is 13 amino acids long. Per germline, CDR1 DFQATT and CDR2 SNEGSKA (reference sequence). Trimming cost V 2 bases and J 3 bases, with 11 bases left between them.

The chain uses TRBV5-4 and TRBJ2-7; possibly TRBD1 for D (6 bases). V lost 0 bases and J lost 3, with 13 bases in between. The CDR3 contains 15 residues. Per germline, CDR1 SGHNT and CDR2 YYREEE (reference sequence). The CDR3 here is CASSLEGHSLYEQYF. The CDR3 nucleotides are TGTGCCAGCAGCTTGGAGGGACACTCCCTCTACGAGCAGTACTTC.

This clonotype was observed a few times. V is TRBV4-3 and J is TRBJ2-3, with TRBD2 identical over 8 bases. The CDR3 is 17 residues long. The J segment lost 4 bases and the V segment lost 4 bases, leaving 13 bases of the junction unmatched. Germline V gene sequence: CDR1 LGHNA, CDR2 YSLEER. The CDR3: CASSRVAGTRESDTQYF. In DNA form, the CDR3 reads TGCGCCAGCAGCCGAGTCGCCGGGACTAGAGAGTCAGATACGCAGTATTTT.

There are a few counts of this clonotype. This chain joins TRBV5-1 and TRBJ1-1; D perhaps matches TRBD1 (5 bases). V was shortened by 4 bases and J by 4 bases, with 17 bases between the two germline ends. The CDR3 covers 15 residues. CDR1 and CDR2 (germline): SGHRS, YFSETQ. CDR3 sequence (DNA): TGCGCCAGCAGCCTTGGGGGGAGCCGTGGCACTGAAGCTTTCTTT. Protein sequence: CASSLGGSRGTEAFF.

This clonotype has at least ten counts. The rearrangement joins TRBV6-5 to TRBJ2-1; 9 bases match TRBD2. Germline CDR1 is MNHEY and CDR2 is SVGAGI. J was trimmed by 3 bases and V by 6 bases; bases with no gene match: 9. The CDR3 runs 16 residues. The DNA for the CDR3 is TGTGCCAGCAGCACGGGGGCTAGCGGGATCTACAATGAGCAGTTCTTC. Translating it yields CASSTGASGIYNEQFF.

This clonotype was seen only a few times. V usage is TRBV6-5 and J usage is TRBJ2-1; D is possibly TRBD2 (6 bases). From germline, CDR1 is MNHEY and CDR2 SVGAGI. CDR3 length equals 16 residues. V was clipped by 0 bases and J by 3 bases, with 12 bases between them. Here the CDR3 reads CASSYSTAGSYNEQFF. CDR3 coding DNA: TGTGCCAGCAGTTACTCGACGGCGGGAAGCTACAATGAGCAGTTCTTC.

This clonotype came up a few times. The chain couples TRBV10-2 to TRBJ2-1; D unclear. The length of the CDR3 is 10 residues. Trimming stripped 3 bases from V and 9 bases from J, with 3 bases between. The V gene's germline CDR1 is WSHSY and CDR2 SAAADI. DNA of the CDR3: TGCGCCAGCAGTGAAAGTGAGCAGTTCTTC. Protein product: CASSESEQFF.